A single sample is the source of the 23 T cell receptor beta chains below, sequenced in a study of vaccination effects on CD4 cells after COVID-19. These TCRs' antigens remain unknown. Ahead of sequencing, the ViraFEST assay grew antigen-specific CD4+ T cells using viral peptide pools. Cultured cells yielded isolated CD4+ T cells after 10 days. Data came from immunoSEQ multiplex PCR; TCRdb stores just in-frame clones and leaves some out. In the table there are more than 9,000 clones, around 74% of which are singletons. The sequenced sample was CD4+ T cells from PBMCs cultured with HCoV-229E spike peptides, obtained before COVID-19 vaccination. The source of these receptors is a human donor who received a COVID-19 vaccine.

The chain couples TRBV7-4 to TRBJ1-5, with a tentative D call TRBD1 (5 bases). Trimming stripped 2 bases from V and 0 bases from J, with 5 bases between. CDR3 length: 14 residues. Germline loops: CDR1 SGHVT, CDR2 SQSDAQ. This CDR3 reads CASSLRGSNQPQHF. CDR3 nucleotide sequence: TGTGCCAGCAGCTTAAGGGGTAGCAATCAGCCCCAGCATTTT.

The chain links TRBV18 to TRBJ2-5, with D uncertain. Trimming took off 0 bases at V and 2 bases at J, with 7 bases between the two ends. CDR3 length equals 14 residues. CDR1 and CDR2 from the germline V gene are KGHSH and LQKENI. The CDR3 region is CASSPPGRQETQYF. CDR3 coding DNA: TGTGCCAGCTCACCACCTGGGCGGCAAGAGACCCAGTACTTC.

V gene TRBV3-1 (or the pseudogene TRBV3-2) combines with J gene TRBJ1-2, with 10 bases identical to TRBD1. The germline V gene has CDR1 LGHDT and CDR2 YNNKEL (reference sequence). This CDR3 has 15 residues. The V segment lost 4 bases and the J segment 5 bases; nucleotides outside the gene matches: 7. CDR3 sequence reads: CASSPMGQGRYGYTF. CDR3 in DNA: TGTGCCAGCAGCCCGATGGGACAGGGGAGATATGGCTACACCTTC.

The chain uses TRBV12-3 or TRBV12-4 and TRBJ2-5; D ambiguous. The CDR3 is 11 residues long. V shed 6 bases and J shed 4 bases, with 6 bases lying between them. For the CDR3, the DNA is TGTGCCAGCAGCCTTACAGAGACCCAGTACTTC. Its protein is CASSLTETQYF.

The chain is built from TRBV11-2 and TRBJ2-7; D perhaps matches TRBD1 (5 bases). The CDR3 totals 14 residues. V lost 2 bases and J 1 base, leaving 9 bases between the germline ends. CDR1 SGHAT and CDR2 FQNNGV come from the germline V gene. The CDR3, as DNA: TGTGCCAGCAGCTTACAGGGTTGGTCCTACGAGCAGTACTTC. This encodes CASSLQGWSYEQYF. The full variable domain, with the rest looked up from reference TRBV11-2 and TRBJ2-7, is EAGVAQSPRYKIIEKRQSVAFWCNPISGHATLYWYQQILGQGPKLLIQFQNNGVVDDSQLPKDRFSAERLKGVDSTLKIQPAKLEDSAVYLCASSLQGWSYEQYFGPGTRLTVT.

V and J are TRBV25-1 and TRBJ2-1; a possible D gene is TRBD1 (6 bases). Germline lookup yields CDR1 MGHDK and CDR2 SYGVNS. There are 15 residues in the CDR3. The ends were cut back, 3 bases at V and 4 bases at J, with 13 bases in the middle. The CDR3 loop is CASSEPGHLYNEQFF. The CDR3 DNA reads TGTGCCAGCAGTGAGCCGGGACATCTGTACAATGAGCAGTTCTTC.

The gene calls are TRBV5-1 and TRBJ2-1, with 7 bases fitting TRBD1. This CDR3 has 16 amino acids. V gave up 4 bases and J gave up 4 bases; unmatched junction bases: 11. Per the germline V gene, CDR1 is SGHRS and CDR2 is YFSETQ. In DNA, the CDR3 is TGCGCCAGCAGCCCAAATACAGGGGTGACGTACAATGAGCAGTTCTTC. Amino acid sequence: CASSPNTGVTYNEQFF.

The chain has TRBV2 and TRBJ1-5, with a possible D match to TRBD1 (6 bases). The CDR3 covers 15 residues. CDR1 is SNHLY, CDR2 FYNNEI, per germline. V shed 3 bases and J shed 1 base, with 10 bases lying between them. The CDR3 nucleotides read TGTGCCAGCAGTGAGTCTAGGGGGAGCAATCAGCCCCAGCATTTT. As protein: CASSESRGSNQPQHF. Supplemented by reference TRBV2 and TRBJ1-5, the full variable domain reads EPEVTQTPSHQVTQMGQEVILRCVPISNHLYFYWYRQILGQKVEFLVSFYNNEISEKSEIFDDQFSVERPDGSNFTLKIRSTKLEDSAMYFCASSESRGSNQPQHFGDGTRLSIL.

V gene TRBV2 combines with J gene TRBJ2-1; D gene uncertain. The V end was cut by 7 bases, the J end by 0 bases, with 13 bases between. Germline V lookup: CDR1 SNHLY, CDR2 FYNNEI. The CDR3 is 15 amino acids. CDR3 amino acids: CASNQFPSSYNEQFF. CDR3 DNA sequence: TGTGCCAGCAATCAGTTTCCCTCCTCCTACAATGAGCAGTTCTTC.

The V gene is TRBV5-1, the J gene TRBJ2-5, with 7 bases matching TRBD1. J gave up 1 base and V 0 bases, and 6 bases lay outside the gene matches. The V gene's germline CDR1 is SGHRS and CDR2 YFSETQ. The CDR3 covers 16 residues. CDR3 residues: CASSLGQGSRQETQYF. In DNA, the CDR3 is TGCGCCAGCAGCTTGGGACAGGGCTCTCGCCAAGAGACCCAGTACTTC.

The chain is built from TRBV4-1 and TRBJ1-1; no clear D. V dropped 4 bases and J dropped 6 bases, with 18 bases sitting between them. The CDR3 consists of 15 residues. Looked up from germline, CDR1 is MGHRA and CDR2 is YSYEKL. The CDR3 loop reads CASSPLPRSPPEAFF. CDR3 nucleotides: TGCGCCAGCAGCCCCCTTCCGCGGTCCCCGCCTGAAGCTTTCTTT.

This chain connects TRBV6-6 to TRBJ1-4, with D possibly being TRBD1 (6 bases). Per the germline V gene, CDR1 is MNHNY and CDR2 is SVGAGI (reference sequence). The V and J ends lost 5 bases and 0 bases respectively, with 16 bases between them. There are 17 residues in the CDR3. CDR3 DNA: TGTGCCAGCAGTCAGGTCCGGGACACCGCAACTAATGAAAAACTGTTTTTT. Its protein product is CASSQVRDTATNEKLFF.

The rearrangement uses TRBV12-3 or TRBV12-4 and TRBJ2-7; TRBD2 is a possible D gene (6 bases). This CDR3 contains 13 residues. Trimming removed 6 bases at V and 7 bases at J, with 16 bases between. DNA for the CDR3: TGTGCCAGCAGAAATAGGGAGGTGGGGGAGCAGTACTTC. As protein: CASRNREVGEQYF.

This clone was seen a few times. The chain couples TRBV19 to TRBJ2-1, with TRBD2 matching 9 bases. CDR3 length equals 14 residues. Trimming removed 6 bases from V and 12 bases from J; junction bases left unmatched: 12. Germline-derived CDR1 and CDR2 are LNHDA and SQIVND (reference sequence). In DNA form, the CDR3 reads TGTGCCAGTAGGTTGGCTAGCGGGGTCGGAAGGCAGTTCTTC. Residues: CASRLASGVGRQFF. The variable domain in full, completed from reference TRBV19 and TRBJ2-1, reads DGGITQSPKYLFRKEGQNVTLSCEQNLNHDAMYWYRQDPGQGLRLIYYSQIVNDFQKGDIAEGYSVSREKKESFPLTVTSAQKNPTAFYLCASRLASGVGRQFFGPGTRLTVL.

The chain has TRBV11-2 and TRBJ2-5; 11 nucleotides line up with TRBD1. The junction had 10 bases not matched to a gene; V was cut back by 5 bases and J by 5 bases. This CDR3 has 16 amino acids. CDR1 SGHAT and CDR2 FQNNGV come from the germline V gene. The CDR3 sequence: CASSHWDRGWSETQYF. For the CDR3, the DNA is TGTGCCAGCAGCCATTGGGACAGGGGGTGGTCGGAGACCCAGTACTTC.

The gene calls are TRBV29-1 and TRBJ2-3; D not resolved. The germline CDR1 and CDR2 sequences are SQVTM and ANQGSEA. This CDR3 has 15 amino acids. V was pared by 3 bases and J by 2 bases, with 15 bases between. CDR3 nucleotide sequence: TGCAGCGTTGATGGCAGACCTAGGTCCACAGATACGCAGTATTTT. Its translation is CSVDGRPRSTDTQYF.

The V and J genes are TRBV27 and TRBJ1-6, with D possibly being TRBD1 (5 bases). The CDR3 has 13 residues. CDR1 is MNHEY, CDR2 SMNVEV, per germline (reference sequence). The V end lost 4 bases, the J end lost 13 bases, and 14 bases lay between the germline ends. The CDR3 loop is CASSSDRIHPLHF. CDR3 nucleotide sequence: TGTGCCAGCAGTTCCGACAGAATTCACCCCCTCCACTTT.

The chain is built from TRBV5-1 and TRBJ2-5, with TRBD2 as a possible D gene (5 bases). Germline lookup yields CDR1 SGHRS and CDR2 YFSETQ. V was cut by 1 base and J by 3 bases, with 13 bases left in between. This CDR3 region has 15 residues. The CDR3 loop reads CASSLSSRAEETQYF. For the CDR3, the DNA is TGCGCCAGCAGCTTGTCTAGCCGAGCCGAAGAGACCCAGTACTTC.

This clone was recorded once. V usage is TRBV7-2 and J usage is TRBJ2-1; D uncertain. The germline V gene has CDR1 SGHTA and CDR2 FQGNSA. V dropped 0 bases and J dropped 7 bases, with 10 bases sitting between them. CDR3 length equals 14 residues. Here the CDR3 reads CASSLAWSWNEQFF. The CDR3 DNA is TGTGCCAGCAGCTTAGCCTGGTCTTGGAATGAGCAGTTCTTC.

In nucleotides, the CDR3 is TGTGCCAGCAGCTCAGGGACTAGCGGGCCGTCGACCTCCCAGTACTTC. It is translated as CASSSGTSGPSTSQYF. The J gene is TRBJ2-5, the V gene TRBV7-9; 12 bases are a match to TRBD2. This CDR3 has 16 residues. Germline V gene data show CDR1 as SEHNR and CDR2 as FQNEAQ (reference sequence). After removal of 4 bases from V and 9 bases from J, the junction contained 12 bases not matched to a gene.

This chain joins TRBV10-3 and TRBJ2-1, with D possibly TRBD2 on 6 matching bases. CDR3 length equals 12 residues. V gave up 6 bases and J gave up 8 bases, with 11 bases separating them. The germline CDR1 and CDR2 sequences are ENHRY and SYGVKD. CDR3 nucleotide sequence: TGTGCCATCAGCGTACGCGGGGATGAGCAGTTCTTC. This sequence encodes CAISVRGDEQFF.

The chain combines TRBV6-5 with TRBJ1-1, with 7 bases fitting TRBD1. The V gene's germline CDR1 is MNHEY and CDR2 SVGAGI. The trim removed 5 bases at V and 6 bases at J, leaving 12 bases unmatched. The CDR3 spans 15 residues. This CDR3 reads CASSPSDRRAPEAFF. CDR3 DNA: TGTGCCAGCAGTCCGTCGGACAGGCGCGCCCCTGAAGCTTTCTTT.

This clone was seen only once. The chain carries TRBV3-1 (or the pseudogene TRBV3-2) and TRBJ1-2; possibly TRBD1 for D (5 bases). V was clipped by 4 bases and J by 1 base, with 16 bases between them. CDR1 is LGHDT and CDR2 is YNNKEL in the germline V gene (reference sequence). The CDR3 extends over 16 amino acids. Here the CDR3 reads CASSPLGAGSNYGYTF. In nucleotides, the CDR3 is TGTGCCAGCAGCCCCCTAGGGGCAGGGAGTAACTATGGCTACACCTTC.